The next 21 T cell receptor beta chains were all read from a single sample in a study of blood T cell repertoires in COVID-19. Method: immunoSEQ multiplex PCR; TCRdb's copy keeps in-frame clones and lacks some. The sample lists 85,000 or so clones; 86% were seen once. Sequenced sample: peripheral blood. The receptors originated from a man in his fifties or sixties with active or convalescent COVID-19.

Here the CDR3 reads CASSPTVSGNQPQHF. Here the CDR3 DNA reads TGTGCCAGCTCCCCCACGGTATCGGGCAATCAGCCCCAGCATTTT. This chain connects TRBV18 to TRBJ1-5; D is unresolved. V was cut by 6 bases and J by 2 bases, with 14 bases left in between. CDR3 size: 15 residues. Germline CDR1 KGHSH, CDR2 LQKENI.

This chain joins TRBV5-1 and TRBJ1-2; 7 nucleotides agree with TRBD1. Per germline, CDR1 SGHRS and CDR2 YFSETQ. The junction had 6 bases not matched to a gene; V was cut back by 0 bases and J by 4 bases. The CDR3 is 15 residues long. CDR3 sequence reads: CASSLGGDSFYGYTF. In nucleotides, the CDR3 is TGCGCCAGCAGCTTGGGAGGGGACAGTTTCTATGGCTACACCTTC.

This clone was counted only a few times. The chain links TRBV5-1 to TRBJ1-3; possible D gene TRBD1, 6 bases. From germline, CDR1 is SGHRS and CDR2 YFSETQ. The CDR3 is 14 residues long. Trimming removed 7 bases at V and 4 bases at J, with 15 bases between. In nucleotides, the CDR3 is TGCGCCAGCCAGCAGGGGAGCTCCGGAAACACCATATATTTT. This codes for CASQQGSSGNTIYF.

This rearrangement joins TRBV7-8 to TRBJ2-3; TRBD2 aligns across 8 bases. This CDR3 is built from 17 residues. Germline V lookup: CDR1 SGHVS, CDR2 FQNEAQ. The V and J ends lost 6 bases and 6 bases, in that order; junction bases with no gene match: 17. The CDR3 region is CASRHRRGGIRMDTQYF. The CDR3 coding sequence is TGTGCCAGCAGGCACCGCCGGGGGGGAATCCGAATGGATACGCAGTATTTT.

The chain is built from TRBV5-4 and TRBJ2-5; D gene unclear. There are 12 residues in the CDR3. Germline CDR1 SGHNT, CDR2 YYREEE (reference sequence). Trimming cost V 0 bases and J 4 bases, with 4 bases left between them. The CDR3 spells CASSLARETQYF. DNA of the CDR3: TGTGCCAGCAGCTTGGCCAGAGAGACCCAGTACTTC.

The V call is TRBV6-5, the J call TRBJ2-7; 9 nucleotides match TRBD1. This CDR3 spans 14 amino acids. V shed 5 bases, J shed 4 bases, and the junction held 6 bases outside the gene matches. The germline CDR1 and CDR2 sequences are MNHEY and SVGAGI. The CDR3 DNA sequence: TGTGCCAGCAGTCCTCGGGACAGGGCGTACGAGCAGTACTTC. Protein: CASSPRDRAYEQYF.

This chain joins TRBV2 and TRBJ1-3; TRBD1 aligns across 11 bases. The V gene's germline CDR1 is SNHLY and CDR2 FYNNEI. The CDR3 spans 14 residues. Unmatched junction bases numbered 3, after V lost 7 bases and J lost 4 bases. The CDR3 region is CASKGTGGGNTIYF. The DNA of the CDR3 is TGTGCCAGCAAAGGGACAGGGGGAGGAAACACCATATATTTT.

CDR3 sequence reads: CASSVTGGQPQHF. The DNA for the CDR3 is TGTGCCAGCAGCGTGACAGGGGGTCAGCCCCAGCATTTT. V is TRBV7-2 and J is TRBJ1-5; 9 nucleotides match TRBD1. J gave up 6 bases and V 5 bases, and 2 bases lay outside the gene matches. Per germline, CDR1 SGHTA and CDR2 FQGNSA. The CDR3 loop spans 13 amino acids.

V is TRBV19 and J is TRBJ2-7; 8 nucleotides agree with TRBD1. V dropped 6 bases and J dropped 4; count of bases not matched to a gene: 2. CDR1 is LNHDA, CDR2 SQIVND, per germline (reference sequence). The CDR3 has 12 amino acids. In DNA, the CDR3 is TGTGCCAGTAGGAGGACAGGGTACGAGCAGTACTTC. This codes for CASRRTGYEQYF.

The chain joins TRBV30 to TRBJ1-4, with D hard to call. Deletions cut 5 bases from V and 4 bases from J, with 14 bases between. The CDR3 is 14 residues long. Germline-derived CDR1 and CDR2 are GTSNPN and SVGIG (reference sequence). The CDR3 sequence is CAWATGYSNEKLFF. For the CDR3, the DNA is TGTGCCTGGGCGACGGGATATAGTAATGAAAAACTGTTTTTT. Using reference TRBV30 and TRBJ1-4 for the parts outside the CDR3, the full variable domain is SQTIHQWPATLVQPVGSPLSLECTVEGTSNPNLYWYRQAAGRGLQLLFYSVGIGQISSEVPQNLSASRPQDRQFILSSKKLLLSDSGFYLCAWATGYSNEKLFFGSGTQLSVL.

V and J are TRBV5-1 and TRBJ2-1; 10 bases line up with TRBD2. V shed 1 base, J shed 10 bases, and the junction held 5 bases outside the gene matches. The CDR3 is 14 amino acids. Germline CDR1 is SGHRS and CDR2 is YFSETQ. The CDR3 loop reads CASSLYTSGKEQFF. The CDR3 DNA follows: TGCGCCAGCAGCTTGTATACTAGCGGGAAAGAGCAGTTCTTC.

The chain is built from TRBV6-5 and TRBJ1-2, with 8 bases lining up with TRBD1. CDR3 length equals 13 residues. J was trimmed by 3 bases and V by 6 bases; bases with no gene match: 3. CDR1 is MNHEY, CDR2 SVGAGI, per germline. The CDR3 DNA is TGTGCCAGCAGCCCGGACAGGGACTATGGCTACACCTTC. The encoded protein is CASSPDRDYGYTF.

The J gene is TRBJ2-3, the V gene TRBV12-5; 8 nucleotides match TRBD1. V lost 6 bases to trimming and J lost 4 bases; unmatched junction nucleotides: 6. Germline CDR1 and CDR2: LGHNT and FRNRAP. The length of the CDR3 is 14 residues. CDR3 bases: TGTGCTAGTGGACACCGACAGGGGTCAGATACGCAGTATTTT. It encodes CASGHRQGSDTQYF.

The chain employs TRBV24-1 and TRBJ2-1; 8 nucleotides match TRBD2. From germline, CDR1 is KGHDR and CDR2 SFDVKD. This CDR3 has 15 residues. Losses at the gene ends were 4 bases for V and 5 bases for J; bases not matched to a gene: 6. The CDR3 loop is CATSEPGGLDNEQFF. As DNA, the CDR3 is TGTGCCACCAGTGAGCCGGGGGGGCTAGACAATGAGCAGTTCTTC.

The J gene is TRBJ2-1, the V gene TRBV7-6, with D possibly being TRBD1 (7 bases). V was cut by 1 base and J by 2 bases, with 12 bases left in between. This CDR3 is 16 amino acids long. Per germline, CDR1 SGHVS and CDR2 FNYEAQ. The CDR3 DNA follows: TGTGCCAGCAGCTTAGGCGGGACAGCAACCTACAATGAGCAGTTCTTC. Translated: CASSLGGTATYNEQFF.

V usage is TRBV27 and J usage is TRBJ1-2, with a tentative D call TRBD1 (5 bases). Trimming stripped 6 bases from V and 8 bases from J, with 19 bases between. In germline, CDR1 is MNHEY, CDR2 SMNVEV (reference sequence). There are 14 residues in the CDR3. The CDR3 DNA sequence: TGTGCCAGCAGCACACAGGCCAGGGTAGGCGGCTACACCTTC. Its translation is CASSTQARVGGYTF.

This clone was picked up a small number of times. The chain uses TRBV19 and TRBJ2-2; D not certain. The CDR3 is 16 residues long. The germline V and J ends were trimmed by 4 bases and 2 bases, with 14 bases remaining between them. Per the germline V gene, CDR1 is LNHDA and CDR2 is SQIVND (reference sequence). This CDR3 reads CASSRRRSPNTGELFF. The CDR3 DNA reads TGTGCCAGTAGTAGACGGCGGAGCCCCAACACCGGGGAGCTGTTTTTT.

The gene calls are TRBV19 and TRBJ1-1, with D possibly matching TRBD1 (6 bases). Germline lookup yields CDR1 LNHDA and CDR2 SQIVND (reference sequence). CDR3 size: 15 residues. V lost 2 bases and J 3 bases, leaving 13 bases between the germline ends. The CDR3 DNA reads TGTGCCAGTAGTATACAAGCACAGGGCTACACTGAAGCTTTCTTT. Amino acid sequence: CASSIQAQGYTEAFF.

The chain has TRBV7-6 and TRBJ2-5; a weak D match, TRBD1 (6 bases). Germline CDR1 reads SGHVS; CDR2 reads FNYEAQ. This CDR3 is built from 14 residues. The V and J ends lost 1 base and 5 bases respectively, with 11 bases between them. The CDR3 sequence: CASSLVAGEETQYF. The CDR3 DNA reads as TGTGCCAGCAGCTTAGTGGCAGGGGAGGAGACCCAGTACTTC.

The chain carries TRBV5-1 and TRBJ2-1, with TRBD2 matching 8 bases. Germline V gene lookup returns CDR1 SGHRS and CDR2 YFSETQ. The length of the CDR3 is 15 residues. V was clipped by 5 bases and J by 0 bases; unmatched bases: 4. CDR3 bases: TGCGCCAGCAGGAGCACTAGCGGCTCCTACAATGAGCAGTTCTTC. As protein: CASRSTSGSYNEQFF.

The J gene is TRBJ2-3, the V gene TRBV5-5, with 7 bases lining up with TRBD2. The CDR3 has 15 residues. Germline-derived CDR1 and CDR2 are SGHKS and YYEKEE (reference sequence). The ends lost 0 bases at V and 8 bases at J; junction bases unmatched: 9. The CDR3 nucleotides are TGTGCCAGCAGCTTGGATACGGGGGGTCCAGGTACGCAGTATTTT. This encodes CASSLDTGGPGTQYF.